This is a list of T cell receptor beta chains from one sample in a study of monozygotic twins with inflammatory bowel disease. TCRdb re-called the 5' RACE reads; one entry per CDR3 protein, DNA not given. Its listing shows over 200,000 distinct CDR3 sequences. Sequences were obtained from blood. Every receptor here comes from a human donor with ulcerative colitis or Crohn's disease, or a healthy co-twin of an affected twin (not recorded which). Each CDR3 is given with its conserved first and last residue.

cdr3_aa	v_call	j_call
CASSRGQGAGNTEAFF	TRBV18	TRBJ1-1
CASSNPNTEAFF	TRBV7-3	TRBJ1-1
CSAATGGDLYEQYF	TRBV20-1	TRBJ2-7
CASSSTDRSYNSPLHF	TRBV11-2	TRBJ1-6
CSVEIGNQPQHF	TRBV29-1	TRBJ1-5
CASSEARGTEAFF	TRBV6-1	TRBJ1-1
CASSFSSGTEEKLFF	TRBV5-1	TRBJ1-4
CSAGASLGSNQPQHF	TRBV20-1	TRBJ1-5
CASSQDHKDNEQFF	TRBV4-2	TRBJ2-1
CSALARTGDYERYF	TRBV20-1	TRBJ2-7
CASSRTGGNTEAFF	TRBV25-1	TRBJ1-1
CASSPNRGTRNTEAFF	TRBV7-9	TRBJ1-1
CASSWDRVVYNQPQHF	TRBV7-2	TRBJ1-5
CASSAMRNQPQHF	TRBV2	TRBJ1-5
CASSWRRTEAFF	TRBV7-8	TRBJ1-1
CAISAEGPPGWVFF	TRBV10-3	TRBJ2-2
CASSEPRTGVNTGELFF	TRBV5-4	TRBJ2-2
CASSQGVGGGFGEQFF	TRBV3-1	TRBJ2-1
CASSPPSSGGADSPLHF	TRBV18	TRBJ1-6
CASIRLPGTGKGETQYF	TRBV6-1	TRBJ2-5
CASSLRPAQGGVSSPLHF	TRBV7-3	TRBJ1-6
CASRPVSSYNEQFF	TRBV6-2/TRBV6-3	TRBJ2-1
CSAFPVGEKLFF	TRBV20-1	TRBJ1-4
CASSLDDEQFF	TRBV5-6	TRBJ2-1
CATSRERDRFGFF	TRBV15	TRBJ2-1
CASSPSGSPKTQYF	TRBV19	TRBJ2-5
CASSPSAQGTEAFF	TRBV12-3/TRBV12-4	TRBJ1-1
CASSLTANQLYTF	TRBV4-2	TRBJ1-2
CASSLTAAPGQSTGELFF	TRBV7-3	TRBJ2-2
CAIRRDRAETQYF	TRBV10-3	TRBJ2-5
CASARDRGLGTEAFF	TRBV5-1	TRBJ1-1
CAISQTGGFSDTQYF	TRBV10-3	TRBJ2-3